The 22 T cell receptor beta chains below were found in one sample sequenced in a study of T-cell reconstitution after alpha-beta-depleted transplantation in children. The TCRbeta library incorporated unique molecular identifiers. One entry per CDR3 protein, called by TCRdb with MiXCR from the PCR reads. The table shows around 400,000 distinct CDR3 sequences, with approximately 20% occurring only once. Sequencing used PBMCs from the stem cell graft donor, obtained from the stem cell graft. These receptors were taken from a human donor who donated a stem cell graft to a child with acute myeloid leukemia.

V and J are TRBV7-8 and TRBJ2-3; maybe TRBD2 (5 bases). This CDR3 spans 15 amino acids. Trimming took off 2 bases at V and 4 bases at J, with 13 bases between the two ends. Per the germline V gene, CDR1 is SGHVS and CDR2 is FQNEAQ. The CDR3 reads CASSLRPGWSDTQYF. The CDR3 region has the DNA TGTGCCAGCAGCTTAAGGCCGGGGTGGTCAGATACGCAGTATTTT.

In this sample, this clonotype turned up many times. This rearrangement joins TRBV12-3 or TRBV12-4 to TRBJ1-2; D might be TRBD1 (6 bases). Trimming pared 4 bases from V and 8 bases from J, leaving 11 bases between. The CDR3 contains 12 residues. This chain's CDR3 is CASSSQGNGYTF. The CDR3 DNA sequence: TGTGCCAGCAGTTCCCAGGGGAACGGCTACACCTTC.

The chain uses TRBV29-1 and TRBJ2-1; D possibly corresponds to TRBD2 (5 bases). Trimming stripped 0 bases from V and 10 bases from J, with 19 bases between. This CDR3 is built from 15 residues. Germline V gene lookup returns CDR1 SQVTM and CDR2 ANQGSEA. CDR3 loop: CSVEDPRGPVGEQFF. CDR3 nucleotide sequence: TGCAGCGTTGAAGATCCGCGAGGGCCCGTGGGGGAGCAGTTCTTC.

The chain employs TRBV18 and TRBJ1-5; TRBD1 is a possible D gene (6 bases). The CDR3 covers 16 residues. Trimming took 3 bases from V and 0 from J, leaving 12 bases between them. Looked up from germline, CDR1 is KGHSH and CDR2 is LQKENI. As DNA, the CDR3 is TGTGCCAGCTCACCGCCCGGACAGAATAGCAATCAGCCCCAGCATTTT. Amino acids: CASSPPGQNSNQPQHF.

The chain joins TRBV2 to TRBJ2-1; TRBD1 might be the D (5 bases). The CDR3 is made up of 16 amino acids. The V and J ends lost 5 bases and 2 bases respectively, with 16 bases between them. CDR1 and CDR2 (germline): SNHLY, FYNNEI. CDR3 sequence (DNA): TGTGCCAGCAGTATAATTCACCAAGGGGCCTACAATGAGCAGTTCTTC. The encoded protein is CASSIIHQGAYNEQFF.

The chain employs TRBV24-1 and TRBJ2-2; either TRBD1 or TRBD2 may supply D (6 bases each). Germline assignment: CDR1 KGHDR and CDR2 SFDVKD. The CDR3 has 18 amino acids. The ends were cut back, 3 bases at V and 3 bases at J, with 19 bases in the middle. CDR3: CATSDTAGGRPDTGELFF. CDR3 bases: TGTGCCACCAGTGATACCGCCGGGGGCAGGCCGGACACCGGGGAGCTGTTTTTT.

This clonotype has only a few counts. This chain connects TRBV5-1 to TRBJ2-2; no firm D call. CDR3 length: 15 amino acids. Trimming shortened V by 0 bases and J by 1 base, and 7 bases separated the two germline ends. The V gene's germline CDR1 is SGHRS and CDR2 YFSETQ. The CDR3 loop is CASSLVIGNTGELFF. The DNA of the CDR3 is TGCGCCAGCAGCTTGGTGATAGGGAACACCGGGGAGCTGTTTTTT.

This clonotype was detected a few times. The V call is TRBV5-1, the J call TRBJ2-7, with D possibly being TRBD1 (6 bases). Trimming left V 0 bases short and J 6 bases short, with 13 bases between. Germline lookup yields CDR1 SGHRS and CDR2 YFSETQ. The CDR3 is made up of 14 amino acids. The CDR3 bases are TGCGCCAGCAGCTTGGTACAGGGAATGGGCGAGCAGTACTTC. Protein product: CASSLVQGMGEQYF.

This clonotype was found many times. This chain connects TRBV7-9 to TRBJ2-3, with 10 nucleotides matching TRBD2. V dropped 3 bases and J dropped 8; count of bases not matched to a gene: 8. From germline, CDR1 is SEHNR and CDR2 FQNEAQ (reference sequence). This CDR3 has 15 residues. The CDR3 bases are TGTGCCAGCAGCTTGGCAGCGGGAGGGCCGGGTACGCAGTATTTT. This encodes CASSLAAGGPGTQYF.

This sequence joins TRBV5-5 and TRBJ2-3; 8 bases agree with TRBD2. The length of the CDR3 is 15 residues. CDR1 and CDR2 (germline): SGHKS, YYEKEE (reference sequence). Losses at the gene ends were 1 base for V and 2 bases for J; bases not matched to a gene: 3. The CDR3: CASSLYGGDTDTQYF. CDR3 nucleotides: TGTGCCAGCAGCTTGTACGGGGGGGACACAGATACGCAGTATTTT.

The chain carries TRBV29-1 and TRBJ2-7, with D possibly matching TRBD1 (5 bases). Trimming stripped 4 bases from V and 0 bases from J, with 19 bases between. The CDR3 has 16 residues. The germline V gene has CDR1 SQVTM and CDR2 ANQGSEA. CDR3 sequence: CSVGGRQSESSYEQYF. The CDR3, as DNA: TGCAGCGTTGGGGGCCGACAGTCCGAGAGCTCCTACGAGCAGTACTTC.

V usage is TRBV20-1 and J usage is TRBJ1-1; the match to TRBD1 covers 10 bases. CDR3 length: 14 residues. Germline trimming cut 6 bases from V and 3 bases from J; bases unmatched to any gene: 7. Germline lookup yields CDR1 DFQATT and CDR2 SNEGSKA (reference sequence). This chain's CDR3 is CSAPGQGFDTEAFF. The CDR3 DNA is TGCAGTGCCCCGGGACAGGGGTTTGACACTGAAGCTTTCTTT.

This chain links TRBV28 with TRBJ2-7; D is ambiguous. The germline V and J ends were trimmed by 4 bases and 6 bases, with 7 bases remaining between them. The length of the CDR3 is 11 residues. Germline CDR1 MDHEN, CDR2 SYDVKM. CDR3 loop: CASSSPLEQYF. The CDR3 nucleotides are TGTGCCAGCAGTTCCCCCCTCGAGCAGTACTTC.

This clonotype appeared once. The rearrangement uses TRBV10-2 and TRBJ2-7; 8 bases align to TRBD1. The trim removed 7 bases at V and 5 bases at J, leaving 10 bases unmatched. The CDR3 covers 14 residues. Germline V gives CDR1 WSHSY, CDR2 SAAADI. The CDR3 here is CASTQGQGNHEQYF. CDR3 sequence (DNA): TGCGCCAGCACCCAAGGACAGGGTAACCACGAGCAGTACTTC.

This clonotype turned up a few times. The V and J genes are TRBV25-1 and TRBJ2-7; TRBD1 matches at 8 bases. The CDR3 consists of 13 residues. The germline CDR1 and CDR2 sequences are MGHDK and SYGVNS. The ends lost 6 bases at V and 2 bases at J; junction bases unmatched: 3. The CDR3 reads CASRDRATYEQYF. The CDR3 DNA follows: TGTGCCAGCAGGGACAGGGCCACCTACGAGCAGTACTTC.

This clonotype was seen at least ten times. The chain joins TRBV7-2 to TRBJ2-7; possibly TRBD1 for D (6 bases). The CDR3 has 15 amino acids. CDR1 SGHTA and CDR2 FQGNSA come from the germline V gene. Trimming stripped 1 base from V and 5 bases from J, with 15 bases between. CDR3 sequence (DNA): TGTGCCAGCAGCTTAGGGCCAGGGGATCTCCACGAGCAGTACTTC. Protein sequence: CASSLGPGDLHEQYF.

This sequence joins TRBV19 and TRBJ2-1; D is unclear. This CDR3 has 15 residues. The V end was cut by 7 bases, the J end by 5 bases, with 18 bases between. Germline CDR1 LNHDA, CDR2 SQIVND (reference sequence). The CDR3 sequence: CASTRTHRMDNEQFF. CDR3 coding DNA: TGTGCCAGTACCAGGACCCATCGGATGGACAATGAGCAGTTCTTC.

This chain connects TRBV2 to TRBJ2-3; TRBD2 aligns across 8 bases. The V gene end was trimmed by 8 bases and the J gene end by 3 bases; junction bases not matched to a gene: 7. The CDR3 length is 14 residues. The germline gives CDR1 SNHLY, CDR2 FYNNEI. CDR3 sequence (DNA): TGTGCCAGCGTTCGCAGCGGGGGAACAGATACGCAGTATTTT. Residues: CASVRSGGTDTQYF.

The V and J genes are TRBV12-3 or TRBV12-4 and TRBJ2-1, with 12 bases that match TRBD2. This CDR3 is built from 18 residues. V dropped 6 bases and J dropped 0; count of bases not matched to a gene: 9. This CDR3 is CASSLRTSGILSYNEQFF. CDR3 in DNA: TGTGCCAGCAGCCTACGGACTAGCGGGATCCTCTCCTACAATGAGCAGTTCTTC.

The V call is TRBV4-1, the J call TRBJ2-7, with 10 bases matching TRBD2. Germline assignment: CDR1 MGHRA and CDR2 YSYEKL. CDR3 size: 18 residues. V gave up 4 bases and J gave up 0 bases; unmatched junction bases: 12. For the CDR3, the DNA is TGCGCCAGCAGCCTGAAGCGGGAGGGTCGTGATGGCTCCTACGAGCAGTACTTC. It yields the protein CASSLKREGRDGSYEQYF.

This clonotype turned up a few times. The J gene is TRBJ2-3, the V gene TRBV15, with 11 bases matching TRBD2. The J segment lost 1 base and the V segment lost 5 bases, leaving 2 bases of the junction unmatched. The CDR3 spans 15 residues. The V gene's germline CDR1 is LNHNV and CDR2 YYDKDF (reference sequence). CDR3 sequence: CATSLSGRGTDTQYF. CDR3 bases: TGTGCCACCAGCCTTAGCGGGAGGGGCACAGATACGCAGTATTTT.

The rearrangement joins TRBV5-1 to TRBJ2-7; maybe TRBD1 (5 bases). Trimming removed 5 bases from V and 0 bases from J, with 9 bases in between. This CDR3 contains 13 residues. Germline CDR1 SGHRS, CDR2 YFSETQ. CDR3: CASRPDSSYEQYF. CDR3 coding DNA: TGCGCCAGCAGACCTGACAGCTCCTACGAGCAGTACTTC.